The clone carrying this T cell receptor (beta chain) turned up a few times. The antigen is unknown. Vbeta (60) and Jbeta (13) primers were used in the PCR. The assay was immunoSEQ multiplex PCR, and TCRdb's table has in-frame clones only and misses some. The profile shows about 150,000 clones, roughly 78% of them singletons. The CDR3 totals 16 residues. The V end lost 0 bases, the J end lost 4 bases, and 13 bases lay between the germline ends. From germline, CDR1 is SGHTA and CDR2 FQGNSA. The entry originates in a study of cytomegalovirus exposure and HLA in healthy donors. Study-wide points: In an earlier analysis, most TCR beta V segments were productive about 87% or about 30% of the time. Reports described diagnosis of cytomegalovirus status by the classifier as highly specific and sensitive.

This sequence was found in a woman aged 45 to 65 in good health and CMV-seropositive. The source material was PBMCs. The chain has TRBV7-2 and TRBJ1-3; perhaps TRBD1 as D (5 bases). The CDR3 loop reads CASSLAWQGPGNTIYF. Here the CDR3 DNA reads TGTGCCAGCAGCTTAGCGTGGCAGGGCCCCGGAAACACCATATATTTT.